This TCR beta chain was recorded in a study of regulatory T cells in long-lasting Graves disease. This clonotype was found many times. Relying on iRepertoire HTBI primers and Arm-PCR of CDR3 regions, the team built TCR beta libraries. Each CDR3 protein gets one entry after TCRdb re-called the multiplex PCR reads with MiXCR. The sample has some 250,000 distinct CDR3 sequences, 15% to 20% seen once. The time point: newly diagnosed GD, antithyroid drugs for less than 3 months. Extracted PBMC RNA gave rise to the TCR library. These data also formed part of another study, on T cells in Graves' hyperthyroidism and ophthalmopathy.

The receptor comes from a woman aged 25-40 years with Graves disease. The material was peripheral blood mononuclear cells (PBMCs), obtained at new diagnosis, from a patient treated with antithyroid drugs.

CDR3 residues: CASSSRDRSEAFF. The CDR3 DNA reads TGTGCCAGCAGCTCAAGAGACAGGAGTGAAGCTTTCTTT. The chain has TRBV7-6 and TRBJ1-1; D might be TRBD1 (6 bases). This CDR3 comprises 13 residues. V lost 4 bases, J lost 7 bases, and 13 bases lay in between. CDR1 and CDR2 from the germline V gene are SGHVS and FNYEAQ.